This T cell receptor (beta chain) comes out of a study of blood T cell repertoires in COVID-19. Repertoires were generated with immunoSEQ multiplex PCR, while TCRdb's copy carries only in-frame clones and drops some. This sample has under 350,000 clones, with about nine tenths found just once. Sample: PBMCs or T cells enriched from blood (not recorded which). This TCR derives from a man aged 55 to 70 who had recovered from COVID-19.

DNA for the CDR3: TGTGCCAGCTCACCACCGGGGCTCGCTGGGAATGAGCAGTTCTTC. Translating gives CASSPPGLAGNEQFF. The chain has TRBV18 and TRBJ2-1; possible D gene TRBD1, 5 bases. The CDR3 is 15 amino acids. V lost 0 bases, J lost 7 bases, and 13 bases lay in between. Germline CDR1 and CDR2: KGHSH and LQKENI.